This T cell receptor beta chain was captured in a study of blood T cell repertoires in COVID-19. Study as a whole: Samples came from the United States, Italy and Spain, spanning acute and convalescent COVID-19. In each case, the material was cDNA or gDNA derived from T cells, B-cell-depleted T cells, or PBMCs.

Measured with immunoSEQ multiplex PCR; TCRdb has only the in-frame clones, and not every one. The top ten hold 8% to 9.5% of the sample, which has 270,000 or so clones, over 75% seen once. The CDR3 loop spans 16 amino acids. V was clipped by 0 bases and J by 4 bases, with 15 bases between them. The germline V gene encodes CDR1 LGHNA and CDR2 YNFKEQ. The chain uses TRBV4-2 and TRBJ1-2; D remains ambiguous. Sequencing was done on a sample of peripheral blood. The origin of this receptor is a human donor in a cohort sampled during active COVID-19. CDR3 amino acids: CASSQDFRRTAYGYTF. Here the CDR3 DNA reads TGTGCCAGCAGCCAAGATTTTAGGAGGACCGCCTATGGCTACACCTTC.